This T cell receptor (beta chain) was identified during a study of cytomegalovirus exposure and HLA in healthy donors. About the research overall: Falling in the Caucasian-associated ancestry cluster were roughly 80% of approximately 410 genotyped donors. Study observations and caveats: Likely technical artifact: a cluster of highly shared sequence variants. Presence/absence analyses treated sequencing depth as roughly uniform across donors.

CDR1 and CDR2 from the germline V gene are SGDLS and YYNGEE. V was shortened by 4 bases and J by 2 bases, with 16 bases between the two germline ends. This CDR3 has 15 amino acids. Likely unrecorded immune exposures existed in these nominally healthy donors. As to this clone: Its antigen is as yet unknown.

Primers: 60 Vbeta forward and 13 Jbeta reverse. Assay used: immunoSEQ multiplex PCR; TCRdb lists only in-frame clones, some missing. This sample yields roughly 150,000 clones, of which 70% to 90% are seen a single time; roughly 2.3% belongs to the top ten. Sequences were obtained from PBMCs. The rearrangement links TRBV9 to TRBJ2-7; D might be TRBD1 (6 bases). This TCR came from a woman under 30 in good health and CMV-seronegative. In nucleotides, the CDR3 is TGTGCCAGCAGCCCAGGGGTAATCCTCACCTACGAGCAGTACTTC. Amino acids: CASSPGVILTYEQYF.